Below, one TCR beta chain is given with its context. These data originate in a study of blood T cell repertoires in COVID-19. Study summary: There were acute and convalescent COVID-19 samples, and they came from the United States, Italy and Spain. In each case, the material was cDNA or gDNA derived from T cells, B-cell-depleted T cells, or PBMCs.

CDR3 size: 13 residues. The V gene's germline CDR1 is MNHEY and CDR2 SVGAGI. V was pared by 7 bases and J by 0 bases, with 9 bases between. Study processing details: Reference gene primer amplification gave estimated nucleated cell counts. Only in-frame clones appear in the TCRdb table, and some are missing; sequencing was by immunoSEQ multiplex PCR. That table furnishes V, J and clone size, whereas the DNA furnished D and trimming. The table records some 670,000 clones, 85% to 90% of them present only once. This TCR was recovered from a woman younger than 35 with acute or convalescent COVID-19. The rearrangement uses TRBV6-5 and TRBJ1-1; D unresolved. The source material was peripheral blood. For the CDR3, the DNA is TGTGCCAGCATGAGGGATATGAACACTGAAGCTTTCTTT. Amino acids: CASMRDMNTEAFF.